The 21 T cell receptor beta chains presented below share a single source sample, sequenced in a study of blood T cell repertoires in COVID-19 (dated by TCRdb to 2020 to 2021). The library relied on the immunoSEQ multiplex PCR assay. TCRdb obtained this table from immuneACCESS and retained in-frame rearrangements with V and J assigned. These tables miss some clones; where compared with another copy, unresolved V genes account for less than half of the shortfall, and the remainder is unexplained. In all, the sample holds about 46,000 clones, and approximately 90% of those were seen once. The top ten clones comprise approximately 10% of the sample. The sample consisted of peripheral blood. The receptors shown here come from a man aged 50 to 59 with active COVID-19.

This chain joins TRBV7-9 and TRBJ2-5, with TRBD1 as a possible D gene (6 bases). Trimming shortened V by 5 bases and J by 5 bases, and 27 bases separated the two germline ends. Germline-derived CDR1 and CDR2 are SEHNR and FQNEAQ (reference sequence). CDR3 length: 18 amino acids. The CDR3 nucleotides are TGTGCCAGCAGCCATAGGGCAGTACAGGGTAAGATTGATGAGACCCAGTACTTC. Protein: CASSHRAVQGKIDETQYF.

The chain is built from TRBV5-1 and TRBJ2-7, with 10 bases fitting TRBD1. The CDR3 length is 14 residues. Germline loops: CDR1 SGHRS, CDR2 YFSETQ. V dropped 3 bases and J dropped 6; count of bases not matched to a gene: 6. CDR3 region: CASSWGDRGGEQYF. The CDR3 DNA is TGCGCCAGCAGCTGGGGGGACAGGGGTGGCGAGCAGTACTTC.

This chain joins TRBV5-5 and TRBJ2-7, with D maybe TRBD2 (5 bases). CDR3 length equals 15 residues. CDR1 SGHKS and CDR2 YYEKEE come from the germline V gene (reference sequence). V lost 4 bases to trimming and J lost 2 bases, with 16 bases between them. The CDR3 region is CASSPQGLNPYEQYF. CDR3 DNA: TGTGCCAGCAGCCCGCAAGGACTTAACCCCTACGAGCAGTACTTC.

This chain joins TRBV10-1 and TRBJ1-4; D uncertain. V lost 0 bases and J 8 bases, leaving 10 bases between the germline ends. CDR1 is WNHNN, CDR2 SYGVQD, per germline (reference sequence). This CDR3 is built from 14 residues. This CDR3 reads CASSESGREEKLFF. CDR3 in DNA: TGCGCCAGCAGTGAGTCGGGAAGGGAGGAAAAACTGTTTTTT.

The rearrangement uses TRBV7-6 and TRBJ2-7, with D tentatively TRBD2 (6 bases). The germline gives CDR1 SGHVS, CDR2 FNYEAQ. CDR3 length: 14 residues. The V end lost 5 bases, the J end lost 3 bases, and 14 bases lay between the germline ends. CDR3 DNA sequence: TGTGCCAGCAGCGACCCAGGCGGGGTCTACGAGCAGTACTTC. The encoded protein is CASSDPGGVYEQYF. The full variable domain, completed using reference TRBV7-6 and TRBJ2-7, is GAGVSQSPRYKVTKRGQDVALRCDPISGHVSLYWYRQALGQGPEFLTYFNYEAQQDKSGLPNDRFSAERPEGSISTLTIQRTEQRDSAMYRCASSDPGGVYEQYFGPGTRLTVT.

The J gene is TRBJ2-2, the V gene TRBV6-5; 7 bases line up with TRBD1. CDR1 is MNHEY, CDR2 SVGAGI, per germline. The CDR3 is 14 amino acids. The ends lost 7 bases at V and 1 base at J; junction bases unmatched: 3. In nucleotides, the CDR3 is TGTGCCAGCATCTGGGACAGGAACACCGGGGAGCTGTTTTTT. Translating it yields CASIWDRNTGELFF.

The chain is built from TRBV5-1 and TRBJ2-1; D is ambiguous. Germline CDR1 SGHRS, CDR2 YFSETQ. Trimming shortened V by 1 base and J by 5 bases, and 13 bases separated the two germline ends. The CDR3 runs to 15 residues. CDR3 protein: CASSLTVTENNEQFF. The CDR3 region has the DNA TGCGCCAGCAGCTTGACTGTTACCGAAAACAATGAGCAGTTCTTC. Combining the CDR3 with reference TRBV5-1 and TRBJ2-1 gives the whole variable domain KAGVTQTPRYLIKTRGQQVTLSCSPISGHRSVSWYQQTPGQGLQFLFEYFSETQRNKGNFPGRFSGRQFSNSRSEMNVSTLELGDSALYLCASSLTVTENNEQFFGPGTRLTVL.

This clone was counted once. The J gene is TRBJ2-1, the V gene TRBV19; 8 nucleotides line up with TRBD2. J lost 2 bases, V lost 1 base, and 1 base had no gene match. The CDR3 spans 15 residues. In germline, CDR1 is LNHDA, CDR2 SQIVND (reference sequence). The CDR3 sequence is CASSIGRGAYNEQFF. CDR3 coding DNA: TGTGCCAGTAGTATAGGGCGGGGGGCCTACAATGAGCAGTTCTTC.

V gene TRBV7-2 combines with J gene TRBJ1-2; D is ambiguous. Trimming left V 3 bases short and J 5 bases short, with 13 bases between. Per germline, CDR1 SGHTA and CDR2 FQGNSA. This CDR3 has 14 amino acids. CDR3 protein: CASSLSNSLYGYTF. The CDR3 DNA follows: TGTGCCAGCAGCTTGAGCAATAGCCTTTATGGCTACACCTTC. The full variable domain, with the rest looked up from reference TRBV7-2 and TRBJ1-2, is GAGVSQSPSNKVTEKGKDVELRCDPISGHTALYWYRQSLGQGLEFLIYFQGNSAPDKSGLPSDRFSAERTGGSVSTLTIQRTQQEDSAVYLCASSLSNSLYGYTFGSGTRLTVV.

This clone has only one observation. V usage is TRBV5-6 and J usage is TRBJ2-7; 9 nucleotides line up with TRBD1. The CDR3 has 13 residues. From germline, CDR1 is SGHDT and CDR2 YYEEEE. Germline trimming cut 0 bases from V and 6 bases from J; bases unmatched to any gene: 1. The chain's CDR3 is CASSLAGQGEQYF. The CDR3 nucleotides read TGTGCCAGCAGCTTGGCGGGACAGGGCGAGCAGTACTTC.

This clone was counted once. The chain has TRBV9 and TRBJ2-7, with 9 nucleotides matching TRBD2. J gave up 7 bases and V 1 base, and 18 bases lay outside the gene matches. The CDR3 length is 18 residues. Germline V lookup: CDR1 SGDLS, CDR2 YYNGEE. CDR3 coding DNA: TGTGCCAGCAGCGTAAGCAATTCGGCGGGAGGGAATTCGGGGGAGCAGTACTTC. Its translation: CASSVSNSAGGNSGEQYF.

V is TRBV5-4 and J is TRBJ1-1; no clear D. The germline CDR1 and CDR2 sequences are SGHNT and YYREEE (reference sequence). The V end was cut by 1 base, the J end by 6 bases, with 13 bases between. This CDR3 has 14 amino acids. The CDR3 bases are TGTGCCAGCAGCTTGATCGGGGTATCGGCTGAAGCTTTCTTT. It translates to CASSLIGVSAEAFF.

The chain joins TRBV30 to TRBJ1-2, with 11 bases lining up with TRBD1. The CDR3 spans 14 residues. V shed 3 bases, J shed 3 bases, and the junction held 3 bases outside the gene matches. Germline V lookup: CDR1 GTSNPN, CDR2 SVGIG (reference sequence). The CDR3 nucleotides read TGTGCCTGGAGCGGGACAGGGGGGGACTATGGCTACACCTTC. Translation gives CAWSGTGGDYGYTF.

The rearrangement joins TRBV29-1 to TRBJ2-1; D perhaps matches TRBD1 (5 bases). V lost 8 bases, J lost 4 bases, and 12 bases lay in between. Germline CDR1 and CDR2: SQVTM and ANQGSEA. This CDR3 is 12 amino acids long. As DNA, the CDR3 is TGCAGCCTAAAAAGGGGTTACAATGAGCAGTTCTTC. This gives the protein CSLKRGYNEQFF.

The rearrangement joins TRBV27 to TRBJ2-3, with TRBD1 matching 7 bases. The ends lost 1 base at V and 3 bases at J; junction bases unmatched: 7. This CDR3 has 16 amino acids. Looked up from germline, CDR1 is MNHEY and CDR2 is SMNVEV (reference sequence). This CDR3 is CASSLLGAGGTDTQYF. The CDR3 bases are TGTGCCAGCAGTTTATTGGGGGCAGGGGGTACAGATACGCAGTATTTT.

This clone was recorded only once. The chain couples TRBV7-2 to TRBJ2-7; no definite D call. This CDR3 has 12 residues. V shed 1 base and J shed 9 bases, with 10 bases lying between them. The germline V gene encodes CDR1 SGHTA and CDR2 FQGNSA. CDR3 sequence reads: CASSLVAKRQYF. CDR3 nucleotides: TGTGCCAGCAGCTTAGTTGCCAAGAGGCAGTACTTC.

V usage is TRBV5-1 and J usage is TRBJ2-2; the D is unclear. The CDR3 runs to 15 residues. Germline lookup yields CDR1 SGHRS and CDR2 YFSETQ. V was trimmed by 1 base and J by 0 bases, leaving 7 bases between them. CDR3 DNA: TGCGCCAGCAGCTTGCGGCGGCCGAACACCGGGGAGCTGTTTTTT. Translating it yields CASSLRRPNTGELFF.

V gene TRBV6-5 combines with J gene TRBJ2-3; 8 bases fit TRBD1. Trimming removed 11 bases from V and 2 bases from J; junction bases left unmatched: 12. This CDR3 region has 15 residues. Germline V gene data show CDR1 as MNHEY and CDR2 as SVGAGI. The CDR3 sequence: CASYRGTQYTDTQYF. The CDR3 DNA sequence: TGTGCCTCCTACAGGGGGACCCAGTACACAGATACGCAGTATTTT.

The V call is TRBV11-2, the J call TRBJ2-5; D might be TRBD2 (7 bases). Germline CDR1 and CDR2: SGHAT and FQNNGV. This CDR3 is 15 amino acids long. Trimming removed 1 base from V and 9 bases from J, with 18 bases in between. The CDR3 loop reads CASSLGGGALAAQYF. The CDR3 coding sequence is TGTGCCAGCAGCTTAGGAGGGGGGGCCCTAGCGGCCCAGTACTTC.

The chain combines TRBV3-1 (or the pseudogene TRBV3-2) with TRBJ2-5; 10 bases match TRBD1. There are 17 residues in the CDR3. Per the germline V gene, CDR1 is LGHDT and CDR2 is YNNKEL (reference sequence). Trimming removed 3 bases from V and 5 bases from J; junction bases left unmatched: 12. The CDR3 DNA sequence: TGTGCCAGCAGCCACACTCCCGGGACAGGGGACCGGGAGACCCAGTACTTC. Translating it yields CASSHTPGTGDRETQYF.

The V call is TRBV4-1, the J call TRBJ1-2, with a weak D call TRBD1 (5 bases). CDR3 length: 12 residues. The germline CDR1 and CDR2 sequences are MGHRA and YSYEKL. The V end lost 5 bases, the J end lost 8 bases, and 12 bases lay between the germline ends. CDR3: CASSVRGTGYTF. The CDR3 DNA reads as TGCGCCAGCAGCGTACGGGGGACCGGCTACACCTTC.